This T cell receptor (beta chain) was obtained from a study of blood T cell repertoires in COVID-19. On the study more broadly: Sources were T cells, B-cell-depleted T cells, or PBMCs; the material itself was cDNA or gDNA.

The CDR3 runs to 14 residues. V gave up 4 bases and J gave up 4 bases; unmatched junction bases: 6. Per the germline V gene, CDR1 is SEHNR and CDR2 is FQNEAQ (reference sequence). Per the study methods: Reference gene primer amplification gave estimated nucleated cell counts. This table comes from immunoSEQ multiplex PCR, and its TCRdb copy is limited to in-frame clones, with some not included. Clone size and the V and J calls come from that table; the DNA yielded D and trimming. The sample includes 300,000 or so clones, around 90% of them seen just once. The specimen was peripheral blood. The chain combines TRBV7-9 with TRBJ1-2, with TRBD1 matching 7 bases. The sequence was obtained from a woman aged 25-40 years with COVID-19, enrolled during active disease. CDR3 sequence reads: CASSYAGTAYGYTF. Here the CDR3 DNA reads TGTGCCAGCAGCTATGCCGGGACAGCCTATGGCTACACCTTC.